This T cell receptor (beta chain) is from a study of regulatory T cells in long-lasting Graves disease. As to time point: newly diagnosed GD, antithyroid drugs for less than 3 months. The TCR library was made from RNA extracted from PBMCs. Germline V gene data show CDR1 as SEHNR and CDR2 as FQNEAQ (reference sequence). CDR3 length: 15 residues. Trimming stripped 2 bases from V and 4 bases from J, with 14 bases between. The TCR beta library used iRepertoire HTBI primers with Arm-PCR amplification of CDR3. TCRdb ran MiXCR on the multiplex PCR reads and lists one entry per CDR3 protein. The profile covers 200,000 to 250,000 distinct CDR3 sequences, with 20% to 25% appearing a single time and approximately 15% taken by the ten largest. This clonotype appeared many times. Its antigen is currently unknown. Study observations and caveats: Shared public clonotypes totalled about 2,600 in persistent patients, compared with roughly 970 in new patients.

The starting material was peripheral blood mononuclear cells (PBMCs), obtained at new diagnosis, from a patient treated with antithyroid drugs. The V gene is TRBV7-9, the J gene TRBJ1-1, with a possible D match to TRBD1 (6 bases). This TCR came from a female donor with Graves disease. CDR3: CASSLSLGAATEAFF. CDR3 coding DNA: TGTGCCAGCAGCTTATCGTTGGGGGCGGCCACTGAAGCTTTCTTT.